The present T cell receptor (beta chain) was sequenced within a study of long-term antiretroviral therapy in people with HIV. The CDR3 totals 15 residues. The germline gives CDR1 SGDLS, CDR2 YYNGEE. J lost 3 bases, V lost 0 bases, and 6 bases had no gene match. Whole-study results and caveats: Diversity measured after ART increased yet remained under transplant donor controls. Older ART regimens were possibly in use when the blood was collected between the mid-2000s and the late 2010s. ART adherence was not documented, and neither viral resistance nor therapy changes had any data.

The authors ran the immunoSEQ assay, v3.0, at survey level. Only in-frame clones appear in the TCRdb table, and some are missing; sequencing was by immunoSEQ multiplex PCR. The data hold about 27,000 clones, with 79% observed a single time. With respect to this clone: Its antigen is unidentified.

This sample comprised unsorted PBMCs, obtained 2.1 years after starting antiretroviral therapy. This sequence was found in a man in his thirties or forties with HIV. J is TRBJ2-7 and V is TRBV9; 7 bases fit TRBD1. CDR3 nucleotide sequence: TGTGCCAGCAGCGTAGCTGGGACAGCCAACTACGAGCAGTACTTC. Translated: CASSVAGTANYEQYF.